This T cell receptor (beta chain) was found in a study of blood T cells in healthy people across ages (dated by TCRdb to about 2015). As for the study more broadly: In model experiments, template switching captured about one uniquely barcoded TCR beta cDNA molecule for every two T cells. The donors were divided into four age groups: young (average roughly 15 years), middle-aged (approximately 42), aged (about 60) and long-lived (about 84). Donors of different ages were randomly distributed across sequencing lanes to avoid experimental bias. Using the same blood draw, the study looked at two additional independent replicas of 1 million unique cDNA reads for two donors, one aged 18 to 30 and the other aged 80 or older. Age-related changes in TCR beta repertoire diversity were measured in the study by deep sequencing normalized with unique cDNA molecular identifiers.

The paper's findings and limits, for the study overall: Compared with the aged group, the long-lived group had more naive CD4+ T cells, fewer expanded clones and increased TCR diversity, suggesting age selection. Estimates of total diversity based on one million sequenced T cells were regarded as lower bounds and as underestimates. Since profiling was done on bulk unsorted PBMCs, naive and antigen-experienced compartments could not be conclusively compared. A strong correlation was found between observed TCR beta diversity and the percentage of naive T cells measured by flow cytometry. The CMV infection status of donors was not known, potentially confounding age-related changes in expanded clonotypes. As age increased, observed TCR beta diversity per million T cells dropped in a roughly linear way, and a significant reduction was already evident by age approximately 40.

The approximately 41 donors, aged about 6 to 95 years, were systemically healthy Caucasian individuals from Russia. Each donor gave ten milliliters of peripheral blood, collected into EDTA-treated Vacutainer tubes. PBMCs were isolated by Ficoll-Paque density-gradient centrifugation, with at least 7 million obtained per sample. Total RNA, at least 6 micrograms per sample, was extracted from PBMCs with Trizol reagent. Naive CD45RAhigh/CD27high T cell percentages were measured by flow cytometry on a PBMC aliquot from every donor. The CDR3 sequence holds 20 residues, the cysteine and phenylalanine included. The only DNA kept is the CDR3, 60 bases in frame from the first base. From a lookup of the germline V gene, CDR1 and CDR2 are MGHRA and YSYEKL. Trimming removed 0 bases from V and 4 bases from J; the gene matches leave 15 bases unexplained. In the case of this clonotype: There is no known antigen for this receptor. The record has no base qualities; no much larger clone is one base away.

Library preparation used 5' RACE. TCRdb shows the sequencer as Illumina HiSeq 2500. A second PCR of about 7 to 12 cycles was run with a J-beta primer mix and a sample-barcoded 5' primer. A template-switch 5' adaptor carrying 12 random nucleotides introduced a unique molecular identifier onto each TCR beta cDNA molecule. Each sample yielded at least 2.5 million CDR3-containing paired-end reads. The Mint cDNA synthesis kit, primed by a TRBC-specific oligonucleotide, was used to synthesize first-strand cDNA from all RNA. Following uracil-DNA glycosylase treatment, a first 18-cycle PCR with universal primers M1SS and BC2_uni_R was performed on all cDNA. As for how the authors treated the data: Normalization of each sample was performed by random selection of 1 million high-quality reads, each carrying a distinct molecular identifier. Reads with shared molecular identifiers were discarded instead of being binned into consensus sequences. MiTCR, set to a Q25 quality threshold and the strictest error-elimination algorithm, was used for CDR3 identification, clonotype clustering and error correction. A nonparametric unseen species model with Euler transformation was used to estimate lower-bound total TCR beta diversity. The public sequencing data were trimmed at Q25 with fastp and processed into clonotypes with MiXCR by TCRdb, which kept only in-frame beta chains. Rows merge per CDR3 protein into single entries with the most common DNA and genes. The V and J calls come from TCRdb's annotation, not from the publication. The sample has 650,000 or so distinct CDR3 sequences on record, around 50% of them singletons. The ten largest clones represent roughly 14% of the sample.

The sequence came from a woman older than 75 in good health. The chain is encoded by TRBV4-1 joined to TRBJ2-5, and 12 bases in between align with TRBD2. The source material was blood. The CDR3 region: CASSQDVLAGGPWSGETQYF. DNA sequence: TGCGCCAGCAGCCAAGATGTGCTAGCGGGAGGGCCCTGGTCAGGAGAGACCCAGTACTTC.